The rows below give T cell receptor beta chains drawn from one sample of a study of CD8 T cells in ankylosing spondylitis. Each CDR3 protein gets one entry after TCRdb re-called the 5' RACE reads with MiXCR. Here the sample spans around 330,000 distinct CDR3 sequences, under 14% being singletons. The specimen was blood, either unsorted or a sorted T cell fraction (not recorded which). The source is a female donor with ankylosing spondylitis or in good health (not recorded which). Both conserved end residues are part of each CDR3. D genes are given only for firm matches. Where a row states a size, it is once, few, many or the class of an expanded clone; other rows omit it.

TRBV27	many	TRBJ2-2	NA	CASSLRAGSDTGELFF	TGTGCCAGCAGTTTACGGGCGGGATCCGACACCGGGGAGCTGTTTTTT
TRBV5-1	few	TRBJ2-3	NA	CASSREDKPTDTQYF	TGCGCCAGCAGCAGGGAGGACAAACCCACAGATACGCAGTATTTT
TRBV9	NA	TRBJ1-1	NA	CASSPGHLGNTEAFF	TGTGCCAGCAGCCCCGGGCATTTAGGGAACACTGAAGCTTTCTTT
TRBV4-1	many	TRBJ2-3	NA	CASSQVGVADTQYF	TGCGCCAGCAGCCAGGTCGGGGTGGCAGATACGCAGTATTTT
TRBV20-1	many	TRBJ1-3	TRBD1	CSARGTGEDTIYF	TGCAGTGCTAGAGGGACAGGGGAAGACACCATATATTTT
TRBV20-1	NA	TRBJ1-2	NA	CSALQNFANGYTF	TGCAGTGCTCTCCAAAACTTTGCGAATGGCTACACCTTC
TRBV10-3	few	TRBJ1-1	TRBD1	CAISKRQGRNTEAFF	TGTGCCATCAGCAAACGACAGGGAAGGAACACTGAAGCTTTCTTT
TRBV10-3	few	TRBJ2-7	NA	CAISERPGSEQYF	TGTGCCATCAGTGAAAGACCGGGGTCCGAGCAGTACTTC
TRBV27	few	TRBJ1-3	NA	CASTKGGISAGNTIYF	TGTGCCAGCACTAAGGGGGGGATCTCAGCCGGAAACACCATATATTTT
TRBV7-8	many	TRBJ2-3	NA	CASSVGLAYWDTQYF	TGTGCCAGCAGCGTGGGGCTAGCATATTGGGATACGCAGTATTTT
TRBV20-1	few	TRBJ2-1	TRBD2	CSARPLGSGGLNEQFF	TGCAGTGCTAGGCCCCTGGGGAGCGGGGGGCTCAATGAGCAGTTCTTC
TRBV7-2	many	TRBJ1-5	NA	CASSNQGGDQPQHF	TGTGCCAGCAGCAACCAGGGTGGCGATCAGCCCCAGCATTTT
TRBV29-1	many	TRBJ2-2	NA	CSATGTTYTGELFF	TGCAGCGCTACCGGGACAACTTACACCGGGGAGCTGTTTTTT
TRBV20-1	many	TRBJ2-7	NA	CSAREPFSSYEQYF	TGCAGTGCTAGAGAACCATTTAGCTCCTACGAGCAGTACTTC
TRBV5-1	NA	TRBJ2-3	NA	CASSLVVGTDTQYF	TGCGCCAGCAGCTTGGTTGTTGGCACAGATACGCAGTATTTT
TRBV11-2	many	TRBJ2-5	TRBD2	CASSLRPLSKRGGETQYF	TGTGCCAGCAGCTTACGGCCACTATCCAAGCGGGGGGGGGAGACCCAGTACTTC
TRBV7-9	few	TRBJ2-7	NA	CASSLGVSGGNYEQYF	TGTGCCAGCAGCTTAGGGGTAAGCGGCGGTAACTACGAGCAGTACTTC
TRBV12-3/TRBV12-4	many	TRBJ1-5	TRBD1	CASRGQYNQPQHF	TGTGCCAGCAGGGGACAGTACAATCAGCCCCAGCATTTT
TRBV6-2/TRBV6-3	many	TRBJ1-1	NA	CASRDLNTEAFF	TGTGCCAGCCGGGACCTGAACACTGAAGCTTTCTTT
TRBV20-1	many	TRBJ1-6	NA	CSAKIKSTSSPLHF	TGCAGTGCTAAAATTAAATCGACCTCTTCACCCCTCCACTTT
TRBV4-1	many	TRBJ2-2	NA	CASSQDSITGELFF	TGCGCCAGCAGCCAAGATTCAATTACCGGGGAGCTGTTTTTT
TRBV29-1	many	TRBJ2-2	NA	CSVGGHNTGELFF	TGCAGCGTTGGGGGCCATAACACCGGGGAGCTGTTTTTT
TRBV6-1	many	TRBJ2-2	NA	CASSGLRGSTGELFF	TGTGCCAGCAGTGGCCTGAGGGGTTCCACCGGGGAGCTGTTTTTT
TRBV3-1	many	TRBJ1-2	TRBD1	CASSHPKTGRWGYTF	TGTGCCAGCAGCCACCCCAAGACAGGGAGGTGGGGCTACACCTTC
TRBV5-1	many	TRBJ2-1	NA	CASSLDEGLSYNEQFF	TGCGCCAGCAGCTTGGATGAGGGCCTCTCCTACAATGAGCAGTTCTTC
TRBV2	NA	TRBJ1-1	NA	CAGAREENTEAFF	TGTGCCGGGGCTCGGGAGGAGAACACTGAAGCTTTCTTT
TRBV20-1	many	TRBJ2-1	NA	CSVRGGSYNEQFF	TGCAGCGTAAGGGGGGGGTCCTACAATGAGCAGTTCTTC
TRBV7-2	many	TRBJ1-4	NA	CASSLKVGNEKLFF	TGTGCCAGCAGCTTGAAAGTAGGGAATGAAAAACTGTTTTTT
TRBV7-2	few	TRBJ2-3	NA	CASSSQGSRTDTQYF	TGTGCCAGCAGCTCACAGGGATCTAGGACAGATACGCAGTATTTT
TRBV7-8	NA	TRBJ2-7	NA	CASSLAGRLLEQYF	TGTGCCAGCAGCTTAGCGGGACGACTCCTCGAGCAGTACTTC
TRBV15	many	TRBJ2-3	NA	CATSRDITTDTQYF	TGTGCCACCAGCAGAGATATAACGACAGATACGCAGTATTTT
TRBV7-9	few	TRBJ2-7	TRBD2	CASNPGTSYEQYF	TGTGCCAGCAACCCCGGGACTAGCTACGAGCAGTACTTC
TRBV7-8	many	TRBJ2-5	TRBD2	CASSLAGGLLETQYF	TGTGCCAGCAGCCTCGCGGGGGGGCTCTTAGAGACCCAGTACTTC
TRBV5-1	few	TRBJ2-1	TRBD2	CASSQSFGGAYNEQFF	TGCGCCAGCAGCCAATCCTTCGGGGGGGCCTACAATGAGCAGTTCTTC
TRBV2	many	TRBJ2-1	TRBD2	CASSETSGLAGYNEQFF	TGTGCCAGCAGTGAAACCTCGGGACTAGCGGGCTACAATGAGCAGTTCTTC
TRBV15	NA	TRBJ1-1	NA	CATSRGRGMNTEAFF	TGTGCCACCAGCAGAGGACGAGGGATGAACACTGAAGCTTTCTTT
TRBV5-1	many	TRBJ1-2	NA	CASSEDSNYGYTF	TGCGCCAGCAGCGAGGACAGTAACTATGGCTACACCTTC
TRBV20-1	few	TRBJ2-7	TRBD2	CSGGGSYEQYF	TGCAGTGGGGGGGGGAGCTACGAGCAGTACTTC
TRBV12-3/TRBV12-4	many	TRBJ1-5	NA	CASSQDMNNQPQHF	TGTGCCAGCAGTCAGGACATGAACAATCAGCCCCAGCATTTT
TRBV10-2	many	TRBJ2-7	NA	CASTLATGYEQYF	TGCGCCAGCACACTCGCGACGGGCTACGAGCAGTACTTC
TRBV11-2	few	TRBJ2-3	TRBD2	CASSYGRTLTDTQYF	TGTGCCAGCAGCTACGGGAGGACCCTTACAGATACGCAGTATTTT
TRBV28	NA	TRBJ2-7	TRBD2	CASSPTSHSGRIRQYF	TGTGCCAGCAGCCCTACAAGTCATAGCGGGAGAATCAGGCAGTACTTC
TRBV5-5	NA	TRBJ1-2	NA	CASSPLTENYGYTF	TGTGCCAGCAGCCCGCTAACAGAGAACTATGGCTACACCTTC
TRBV7-6	NA	TRBJ1-1	NA	CASSLVRGGAEAFF	TGTGCCAGCAGCTTAGTTCGGGGAGGCGCTGAAGCTTTCTTT
TRBV20-1	NA	TRBJ1-1	NA	CSARDGSLRGVDAFF	TGCAGTGCTAGAGATGGGAGTCTGAGGGGGGTAGATGCTTTCTTT
TRBV29-1	many	TRBJ2-3	TRBD2	CSVVGGYTDTQYF	TGCAGCGTTGTCGGGGGGTACACAGATACGCAGTATTTT
TRBV7-6	NA	TRBJ2-3	NA	CASSVTSGGLPDTQYF	TGTGCCAGCAGCGTCACTTCAGGGGGGCTGCCAGATACGCAGTATTTT
TRBV5-1	many	TRBJ2-1	TRBD1	CASSSGGQGVFNEQFF	TGCGCCAGCAGCTCGGGGGGACAGGGCGTGTTCAATGAGCAGTTCTTC
TRBV20-1	many	TRBJ1-2	NA	CSASGTPEGGYTF	TGCAGTGCTTCTGGGACCCCAGAAGGAGGCTACACCTTC
TRBV5-5	NA	TRBJ2-7	NA	CASSSLGEQYF	TGTGCCAGCAGCTCCCTAGGGGAGCAGTACTTC
TRBV5-1	few	TRBJ2-5	NA	CASSYEFFKGETQYF	TGCGCCAGCAGCTACGAATTTTTCAAGGGGGAGACCCAGTACTTC
TRBV7-6	many	TRBJ2-4	TRBD2	CASSLEAGVKNIQYF	TGTGCCAGCAGCTTAGAAGCGGGAGTAAAAAACATTCAGTACTTC
TRBV7-9	few	TRBJ2-5	TRBD1	CASSPLGDSHTQETQYF	TGTGCCAGCAGCCCATTGGGGGACAGCCATACCCAAGAGACCCAGTACTTC
TRBV20-1	many	TRBJ2-5	NA	CSASPLRGDQETQYF	TGCAGTGCCTCCCCTCTACGGGGCGACCAAGAGACCCAGTACTTC
TRBV2	NA	TRBJ1-2	TRBD1	CASNTGQGTDGYTF	TGTGCCAGCAATACCGGACAGGGGACGGATGGCTACACCTTC
TRBV5-1	many	TRBJ2-2	NA	CASSFSGFGTGELFF	TGCGCCAGCAGCTTTTCGGGGTTTGGCACCGGGGAGCTGTTTTTT
TRBV27	many	TRBJ2-3	NA	CASSLSRDTDTQYF	TGTGCCAGCAGTCTTTCCAGGGATACAGATACGCAGTATTTT
TRBV14	NA	TRBJ2-7	NA	CASSTQSRASYEQYF	TGTGCCAGCAGCACGCAGTCCAGGGCTTCCTACGAGCAGTACTTC